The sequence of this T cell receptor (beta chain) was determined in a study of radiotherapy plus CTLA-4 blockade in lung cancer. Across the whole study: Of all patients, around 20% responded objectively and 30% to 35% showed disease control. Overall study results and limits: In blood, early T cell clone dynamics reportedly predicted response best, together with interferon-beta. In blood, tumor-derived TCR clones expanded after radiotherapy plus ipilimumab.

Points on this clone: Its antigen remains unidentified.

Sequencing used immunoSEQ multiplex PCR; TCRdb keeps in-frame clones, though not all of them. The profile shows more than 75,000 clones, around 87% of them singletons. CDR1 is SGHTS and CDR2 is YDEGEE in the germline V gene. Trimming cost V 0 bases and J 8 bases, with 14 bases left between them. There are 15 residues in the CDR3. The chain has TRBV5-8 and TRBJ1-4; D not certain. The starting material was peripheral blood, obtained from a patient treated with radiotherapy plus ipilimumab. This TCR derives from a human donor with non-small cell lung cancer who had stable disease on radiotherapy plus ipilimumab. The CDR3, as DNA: TGTGCCAGCAGCTTGGCCGTAGGGTGGGAGGAAAAACTGTTTTTT. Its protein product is CASSLAVGWEEKLFF.